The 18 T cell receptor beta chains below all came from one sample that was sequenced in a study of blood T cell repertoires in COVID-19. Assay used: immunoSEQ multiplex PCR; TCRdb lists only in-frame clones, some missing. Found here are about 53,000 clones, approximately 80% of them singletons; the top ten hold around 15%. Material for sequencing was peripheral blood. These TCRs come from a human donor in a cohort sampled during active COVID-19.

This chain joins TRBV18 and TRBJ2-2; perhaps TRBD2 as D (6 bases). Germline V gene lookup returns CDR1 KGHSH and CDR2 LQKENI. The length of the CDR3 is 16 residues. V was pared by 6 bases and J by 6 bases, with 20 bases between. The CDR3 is CASSPTSLAGAGELFF. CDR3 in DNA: TGTGCCAGCTCCCCGACATCACTAGCTGGGGCCGGGGAGCTGTTTTTT.

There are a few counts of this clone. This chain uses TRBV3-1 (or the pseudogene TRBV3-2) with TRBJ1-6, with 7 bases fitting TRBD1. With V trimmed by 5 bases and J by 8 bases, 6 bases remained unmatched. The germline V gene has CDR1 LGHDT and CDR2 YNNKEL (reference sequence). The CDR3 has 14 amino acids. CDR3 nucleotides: TGTGCCAGCAGCTTTCGGCAGGGGGATTCACCCCTCCACTTT. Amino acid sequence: CASSFRQGDSPLHF.

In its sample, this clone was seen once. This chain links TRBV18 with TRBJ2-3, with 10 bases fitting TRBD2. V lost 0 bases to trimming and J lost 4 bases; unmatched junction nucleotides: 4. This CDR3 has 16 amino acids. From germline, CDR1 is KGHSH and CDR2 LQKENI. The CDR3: CASSPPAGGIADTQYF. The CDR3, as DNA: TGTGCCAGCTCACCACCAGCGGGGGGGATCGCAGATACGCAGTATTTT.

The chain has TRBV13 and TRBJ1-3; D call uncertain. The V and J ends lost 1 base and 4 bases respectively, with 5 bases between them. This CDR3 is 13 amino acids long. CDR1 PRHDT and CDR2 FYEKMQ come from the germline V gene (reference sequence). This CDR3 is CASSLAGGNTIYF. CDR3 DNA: TGTGCCAGCAGCTTAGCAGGAGGAAACACCATATATTTT.

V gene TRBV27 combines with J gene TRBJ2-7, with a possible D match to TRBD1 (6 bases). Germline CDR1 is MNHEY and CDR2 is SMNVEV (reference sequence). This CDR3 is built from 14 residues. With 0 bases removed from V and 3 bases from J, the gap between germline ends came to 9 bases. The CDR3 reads CASSLSSRGYEQYF. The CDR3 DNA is TGTGCCAGCAGTTTATCATCCAGGGGCTACGAGCAGTACTTC.

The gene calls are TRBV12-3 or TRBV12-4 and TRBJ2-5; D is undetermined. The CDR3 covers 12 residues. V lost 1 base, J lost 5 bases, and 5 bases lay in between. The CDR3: CASSLVRETQYF. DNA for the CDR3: TGTGCCAGCAGTTTAGTGCGGGAGACCCAGTACTTC.

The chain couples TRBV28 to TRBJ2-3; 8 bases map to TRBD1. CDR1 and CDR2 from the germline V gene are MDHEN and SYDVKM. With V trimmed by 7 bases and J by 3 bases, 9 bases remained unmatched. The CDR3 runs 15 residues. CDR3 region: CASKTTRTGTDTQYF. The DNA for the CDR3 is TGTGCCAGCAAGACCACCCGGACAGGGACAGATACGCAGTATTTT.

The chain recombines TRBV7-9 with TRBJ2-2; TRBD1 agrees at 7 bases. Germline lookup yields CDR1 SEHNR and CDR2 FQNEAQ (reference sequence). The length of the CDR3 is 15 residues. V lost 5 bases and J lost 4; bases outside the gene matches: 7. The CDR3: CASSRRQGGTGELFF. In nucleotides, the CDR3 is TGTGCCAGCAGCAGGCGACAGGGCGGCACCGGGGAGCTGTTTTTT.

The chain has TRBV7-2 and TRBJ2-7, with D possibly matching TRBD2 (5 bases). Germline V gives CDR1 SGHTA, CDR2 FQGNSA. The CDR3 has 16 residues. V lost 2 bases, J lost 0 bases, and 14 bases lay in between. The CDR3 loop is CASSLRSATLSYEQYF. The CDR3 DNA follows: TGTGCCAGCAGCTTACGTAGCGCCACTCTCTCCTACGAGCAGTACTTC.

CDR3 coding DNA: TGTGCCAGCAGCGAAGGGACTAGCGCAGATACGCAGTATTTT. It codes for CASSEGTSADTQYF. The chain links TRBV9 to TRBJ2-3; TRBD2 matches 10 bases. This CDR3 is 14 amino acids long. V trimming: 3 bases; J trimming: 4 bases; junction bases outside the gene matches: 2. CDR1 SGDLS and CDR2 YYNGEE come from the germline V gene.

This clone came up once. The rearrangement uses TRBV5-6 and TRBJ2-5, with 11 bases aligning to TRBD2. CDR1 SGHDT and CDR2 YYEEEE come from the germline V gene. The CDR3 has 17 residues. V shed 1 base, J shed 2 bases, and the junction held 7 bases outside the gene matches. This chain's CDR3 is CASSLILAGALQETQYF. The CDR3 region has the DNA TGTGCCAGCAGCTTGATACTAGCGGGGGCGCTGCAAGAGACCCAGTACTTC.

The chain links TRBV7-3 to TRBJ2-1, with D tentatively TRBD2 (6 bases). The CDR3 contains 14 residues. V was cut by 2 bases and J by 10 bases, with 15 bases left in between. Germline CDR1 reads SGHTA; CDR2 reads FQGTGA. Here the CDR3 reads CASSLFSGTQEQFF. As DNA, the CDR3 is TGTGCCAGCAGCTTATTCTCCGGGACTCAGGAGCAGTTCTTC.

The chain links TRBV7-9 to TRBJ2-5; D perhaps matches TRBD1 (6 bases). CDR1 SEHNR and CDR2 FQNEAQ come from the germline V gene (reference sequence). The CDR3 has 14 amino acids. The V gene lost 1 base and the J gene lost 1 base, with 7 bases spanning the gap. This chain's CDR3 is CASSLGTVQETQYF. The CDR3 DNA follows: TGTGCCAGCAGCTTAGGGACAGTCCAAGAGACCCAGTACTTC.

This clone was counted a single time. The CDR3 sequence is CASSLVGRGEQYF. The CDR3 DNA follows: TGTGCCAGCAGCTTAGTTGGCAGGGGCGAGCAGTACTTC. The V call is TRBV11-2, the J call TRBJ2-7; D may be TRBD1 (6 bases). V shed 1 base and J shed 6 bases, with 10 bases lying between them. The CDR3 sequence is 13 residues long. Germline V gives CDR1 SGHAT, CDR2 FQNNGV.

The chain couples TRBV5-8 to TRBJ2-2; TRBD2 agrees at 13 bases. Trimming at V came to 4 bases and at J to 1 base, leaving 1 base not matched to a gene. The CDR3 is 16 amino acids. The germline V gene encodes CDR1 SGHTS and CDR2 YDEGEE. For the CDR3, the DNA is TGTGCCAGCAGCCGACTAGCGGGGGGGAACACCGGGGAGCTGTTTTTT. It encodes CASSRLAGGNTGELFF.

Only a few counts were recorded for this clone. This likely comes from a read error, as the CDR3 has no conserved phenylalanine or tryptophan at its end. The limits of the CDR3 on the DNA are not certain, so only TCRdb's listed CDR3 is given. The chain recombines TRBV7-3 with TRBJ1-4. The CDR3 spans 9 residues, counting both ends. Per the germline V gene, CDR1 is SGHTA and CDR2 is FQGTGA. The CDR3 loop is CASSLRRSG.

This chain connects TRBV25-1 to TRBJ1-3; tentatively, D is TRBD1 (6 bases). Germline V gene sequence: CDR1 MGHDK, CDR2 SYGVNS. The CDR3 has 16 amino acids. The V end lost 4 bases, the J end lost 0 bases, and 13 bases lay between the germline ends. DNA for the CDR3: TGTGCCAGCAGTGGACCTAAACAGGGCTCTGGAAACACCATATATTTT. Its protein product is CASSGPKQGSGNTIYF.

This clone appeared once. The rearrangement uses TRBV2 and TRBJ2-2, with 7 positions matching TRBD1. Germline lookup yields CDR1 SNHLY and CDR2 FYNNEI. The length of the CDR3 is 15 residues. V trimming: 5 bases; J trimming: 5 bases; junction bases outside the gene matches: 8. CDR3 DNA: TGTGCCAGCAGTCCTCATGACAGGGTTACCGGGGAGCTGTTTTTT. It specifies CASSPHDRVTGELFF.